The rows below give T cell receptor beta chains drawn from one sample of a study of Ad26.COV2.S vaccination and SARS-CoV-2 variants. Profiling relied on immunoSEQ multiplex PCR, and the TCRdb table lists in-frame clones only, not all of them. The table includes over 400,000 clones, about 90% detected once. The source material was peripheral blood, sampled in a trial of Ad26.COV2.S vaccine versus placebo. These receptors were obtained from a person between 18 and 60 years old who received the Ad26.COV2.S COVID-19 vaccine or a placebo. Each CDR3 is given without its conserved first and last residue. D genes are given only for firm matches. Size is omitted from some rows. Given values are once, few, many or a class for expanded clones.

D gene: -; clone size: -; V gene: TRBV18; J gene: TRBJ2-7; CDR3 protein: ASSPPGGRTYEQY
D gene: -; clone size: once; V gene: TRBV27; J gene: TRBJ2-2; CDR3 protein: ASSLGGRAGELF
D gene: -; clone size: once; V gene: TRBV10-3; J gene: TRBJ1-2; CDR3 protein: AISESIGGYT
D gene: -; clone size: -; V gene: TRBV9; J gene: TRBJ1-1; CDR3 protein: ASSLQGGRTEAF
D gene: TRBD2; clone size: few; V gene: TRBV9; J gene: TRBJ2-1; CDR3 protein: ASSAHSGGARNEQF
D gene: -; clone size: once; V gene: TRBV19; J gene: TRBJ2-1; CDR3 protein: ASSIGPGISYNEQF
D gene: -; clone size: once; V gene: TRBV19; J gene: TRBJ2-2; CDR3 protein: ASSIWNTGELF
D gene: TRBD1; clone size: few; V gene: TRBV6-1; J gene: TRBJ2-1; CDR3 protein: ASSEPDRAAYNEQF
D gene: TRBD1; clone size: -; V gene: TRBV4-3; J gene: TRBJ1-4; CDR3 protein: ASSLDRGGEKLF
D gene: -; clone size: -; V gene: TRBV5-1; J gene: TRBJ2-1; CDR3 protein: ASSLALGHNEQF
D gene: TRBD1; clone size: -; V gene: TRBV30; J gene: TRBJ1-6; CDR3 protein: AWRGDSEGSPLH
D gene: TRBD1; clone size: -; V gene: TRBV19; J gene: TRBJ2-6; CDR3 protein: ASSIFGQAGANVLT
D gene: TRBD1; clone size: -; V gene: TRBV29-1; J gene: TRBJ1-1; CDR3 protein: SVGGQPWTEAF
D gene: TRBD1; clone size: once; V gene: TRBV5-4; J gene: TRBJ2-7; CDR3 protein: ASSLNAGTGAEQY
D gene: TRBD2; clone size: -; V gene: TRBV4-3; J gene: TRBJ2-1; CDR3 protein: ASSQGTSGVNEQF
D gene: TRBD1; clone size: -; V gene: TRBV4-1; J gene: TRBJ1-1; CDR3 protein: ASSQDRGLTEAF
D gene: -; clone size: -; V gene: TRBV19; J gene: TRBJ1-4; CDR3 protein: ASSRDTNEKLF
D gene: TRBD1; clone size: -; V gene: TRBV6-5; J gene: TRBJ1-3; CDR3 protein: ASSPGTAGNTIY
D gene: TRBD2; clone size: -; V gene: TRBV27; J gene: TRBJ2-1; CDR3 protein: ASSLGLALSYNEQF
D gene: TRBD2; clone size: few; V gene: TRBV3-1/TRBV3-2; J gene: TRBJ2-7; CDR3 protein: ASSLSWGGGEQY
D gene: -; clone size: -; V gene: TRBV7-9; J gene: TRBJ1-1; CDR3 protein: ASSPIAGAGNTEAF
D gene: -; clone size: once; V gene: TRBV27; J gene: TRBJ2-7; CDR3 protein: ASSLAPGTEQY
D gene: -; clone size: -; V gene: TRBV11-2; J gene: TRBJ2-2; CDR3 protein: ASSLEITGGELF
D gene: TRBD1; clone size: once; V gene: TRBV28; J gene: TRBJ2-7; CDR3 protein: ASRTGVIYEQY
D gene: TRBD2; clone size: few; V gene: TRBV7-2; J gene: TRBJ2-7; CDR3 protein: ASSYKLAGGPNEQY
D gene: -; clone size: -; V gene: TRBV5-4; J gene: TRBJ1-2; CDR3 protein: ASSSGGPGYT
D gene: TRBD1; clone size: -; V gene: TRBV28; J gene: TRBJ1-5; CDR3 protein: ASRTGGNSNQPQH
D gene: -; clone size: -; V gene: TRBV2; J gene: TRBJ2-7; CDR3 protein: ATKAFPSYEQY
D gene: -; clone size: -; V gene: TRBV7-6; J gene: TRBJ2-3; CDR3 protein: ASSLLASWGDSTDTQY
D gene: -; clone size: -; V gene: TRBV30; J gene: TRBJ1-5; CDR3 protein: AWSVFGGQPQH
D gene: TRBD2; clone size: -; V gene: TRBV7-7; J gene: TRBJ2-2; CDR3 protein: ASSPHRLAGNTGELF
D gene: TRBD1; clone size: -; V gene: TRBV2; J gene: TRBJ2-7; CDR3 protein: ASRVRGLVYEQY
D gene: TRBD2; clone size: -; V gene: TRBV19; J gene: TRBJ2-3; CDR3 protein: ASSERGAITDTQY
D gene: TRBD2; clone size: -; V gene: TRBV6-6; J gene: TRBJ2-7; CDR3 protein: ASSYLSSGGLEQY
D gene: TRBD1; clone size: -; V gene: TRBV19; J gene: TRBJ1-1; CDR3 protein: ASTLGQGLDTEAF
D gene: TRBD1; clone size: once; V gene: TRBV5-8; J gene: TRBJ1-2; CDR3 protein: ASSPQGGGYT